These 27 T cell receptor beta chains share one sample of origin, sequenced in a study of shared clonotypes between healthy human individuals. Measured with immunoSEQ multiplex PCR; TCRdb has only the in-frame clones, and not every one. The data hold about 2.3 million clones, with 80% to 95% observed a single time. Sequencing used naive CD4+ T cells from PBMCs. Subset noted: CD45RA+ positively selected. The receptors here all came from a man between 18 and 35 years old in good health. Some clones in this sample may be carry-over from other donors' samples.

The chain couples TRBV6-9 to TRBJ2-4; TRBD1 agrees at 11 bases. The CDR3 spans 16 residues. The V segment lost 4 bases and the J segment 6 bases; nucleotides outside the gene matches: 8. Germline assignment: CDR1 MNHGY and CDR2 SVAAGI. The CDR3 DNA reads TGTGCCAGCAGTTGCGCGGGACAGGGGGAACCAAACATTCAGTACTTC. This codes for CASSCAGQGEPNIQYF.

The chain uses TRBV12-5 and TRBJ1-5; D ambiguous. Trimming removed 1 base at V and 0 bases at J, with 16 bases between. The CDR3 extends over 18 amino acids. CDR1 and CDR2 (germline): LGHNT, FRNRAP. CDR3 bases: TGTGCTAGTGGTTTGGGGGTACGATCCGGGGATAGCAATCAGCCCCAGCATTTT. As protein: CASGLGVRSGDSNQPQHF.

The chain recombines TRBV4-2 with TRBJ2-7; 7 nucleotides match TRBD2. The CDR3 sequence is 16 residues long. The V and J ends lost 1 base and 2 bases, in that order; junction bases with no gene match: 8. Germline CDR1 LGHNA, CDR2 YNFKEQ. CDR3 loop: CASSQGWGGSPYEQYF. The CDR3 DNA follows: TGTGCCAGCAGCCAAGGTTGGGGAGGGAGCCCCTACGAGCAGTACTTC.

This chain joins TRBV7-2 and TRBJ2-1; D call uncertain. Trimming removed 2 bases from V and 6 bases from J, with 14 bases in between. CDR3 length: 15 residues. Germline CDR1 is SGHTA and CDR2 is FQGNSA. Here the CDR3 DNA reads TGTGCCAGCAGCTTAATGATTAGTCTAAGCAATGAGCAGTTCTTC. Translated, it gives CASSLMISLSNEQFF. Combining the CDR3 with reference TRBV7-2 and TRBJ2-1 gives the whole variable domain GAGVSQSPSNKVTEKGKDVELRCDPISGHTALYWYRQSLGQGLEFLIYFQGNSAPDKSGLPSDRFSAERTGGSVSTLTIQRTQQEDSAVYLCASSLMISLSNEQFFGPGTRLTVL.

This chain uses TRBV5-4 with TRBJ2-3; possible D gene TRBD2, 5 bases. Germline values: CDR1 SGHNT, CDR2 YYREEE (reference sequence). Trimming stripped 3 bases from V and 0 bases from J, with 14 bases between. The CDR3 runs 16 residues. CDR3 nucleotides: TGTGCCAGCAGCTCGAGGGCTAGCCGGAGCACAGATACGCAGTATTTT. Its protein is CASSSRASRSTDTQYF.

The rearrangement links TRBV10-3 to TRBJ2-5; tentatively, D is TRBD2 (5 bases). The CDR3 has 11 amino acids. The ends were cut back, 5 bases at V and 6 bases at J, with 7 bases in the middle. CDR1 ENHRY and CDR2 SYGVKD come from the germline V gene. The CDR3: CAISSSQTQYF. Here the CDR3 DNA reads TGTGCCATCAGTTCTAGCCAGACCCAGTACTTC.

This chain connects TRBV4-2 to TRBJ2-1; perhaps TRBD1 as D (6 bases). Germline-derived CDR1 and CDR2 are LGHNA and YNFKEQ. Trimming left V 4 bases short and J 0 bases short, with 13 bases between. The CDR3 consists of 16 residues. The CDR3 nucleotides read TGTGCCAGCAGCCCGACAACGGACAGCTCCTACAATGAGCAGTTCTTC. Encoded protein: CASSPTTDSSYNEQFF.

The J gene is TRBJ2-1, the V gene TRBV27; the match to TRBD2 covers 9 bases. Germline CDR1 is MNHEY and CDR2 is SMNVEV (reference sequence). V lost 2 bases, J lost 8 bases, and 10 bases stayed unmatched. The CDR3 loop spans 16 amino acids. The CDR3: CASSLPGGRAIDEQFF. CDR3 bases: TGTGCCAGCAGTTTACCCGGCGGGAGGGCCATCGATGAGCAGTTCTTC.

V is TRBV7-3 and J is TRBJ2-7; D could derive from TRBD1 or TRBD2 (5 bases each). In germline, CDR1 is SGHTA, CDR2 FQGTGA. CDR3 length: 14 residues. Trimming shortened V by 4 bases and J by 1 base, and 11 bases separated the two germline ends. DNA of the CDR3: TGTGCCAGCAGCTATAGGGACGGGTCCTACGAGCAGTACTTC. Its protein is CASSYRDGSYEQYF. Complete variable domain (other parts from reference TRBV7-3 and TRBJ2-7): GAGVSQTPSNKVTEKGKYVELRCDPISGHTALYWYRQSLGQGPEFLIYFQGTGAADDSGLPNDRFFAVRPEGSVSTLKIQRTERGDSAVYLCASSYRDGSYEQYFGPGTRLTVT.

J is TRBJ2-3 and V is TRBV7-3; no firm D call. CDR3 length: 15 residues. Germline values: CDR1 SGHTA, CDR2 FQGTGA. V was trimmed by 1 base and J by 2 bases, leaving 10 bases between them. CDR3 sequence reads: CASSLRGGPTDTQYF. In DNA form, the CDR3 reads TGTGCCAGCAGCTTAAGAGGCGGACCCACAGATACGCAGTATTTT.

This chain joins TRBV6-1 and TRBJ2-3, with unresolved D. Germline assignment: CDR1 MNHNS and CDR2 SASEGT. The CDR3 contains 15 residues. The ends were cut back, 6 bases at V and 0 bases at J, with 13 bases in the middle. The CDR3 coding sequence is TGTGCCAGCAGCGTTGGACCGCCCAGCACAGATACGCAGTATTTT. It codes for CASSVGPPSTDTQYF.

The CDR3 DNA reads TGTGCCAGCTGGGACAGCTTTATTTATAGCTACACCTTC. Amino acid sequence: CASWDSFIYSYTF. This chain connects TRBV6-5 to TRBJ1-2; 7 nucleotides agree with TRBD1. This CDR3 is built from 13 residues. Germline trimming cut 8 bases from V and 9 bases from J; bases unmatched to any gene: 12. Germline lookup yields CDR1 MNHEY and CDR2 SVGAGI.

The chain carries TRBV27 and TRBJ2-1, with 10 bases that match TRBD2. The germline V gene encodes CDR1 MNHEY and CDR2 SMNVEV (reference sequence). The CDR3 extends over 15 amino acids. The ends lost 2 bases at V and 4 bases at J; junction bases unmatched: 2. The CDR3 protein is CASSLRTSGYNEQFF. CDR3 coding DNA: TGTGCCAGCAGTTTAAGGACTAGCGGATACAATGAGCAGTTCTTC.

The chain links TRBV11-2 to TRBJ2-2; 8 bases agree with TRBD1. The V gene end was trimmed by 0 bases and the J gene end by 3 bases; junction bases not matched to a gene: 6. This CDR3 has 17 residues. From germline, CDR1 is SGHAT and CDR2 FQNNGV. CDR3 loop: CASSLEGSGGYTGELFF. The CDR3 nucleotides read TGTGCCAGCAGCTTAGAAGGGTCAGGGGGCTACACCGGGGAGCTGTTTTTT.

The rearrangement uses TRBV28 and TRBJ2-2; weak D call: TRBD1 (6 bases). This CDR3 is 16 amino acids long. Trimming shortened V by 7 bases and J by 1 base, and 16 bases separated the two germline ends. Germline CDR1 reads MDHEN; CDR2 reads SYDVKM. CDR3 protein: CASNLPRGMNTGELFF. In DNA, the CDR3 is TGTGCCAGCAACTTACCCAGGGGCATGAACACCGGGGAGCTGTTTTTT.

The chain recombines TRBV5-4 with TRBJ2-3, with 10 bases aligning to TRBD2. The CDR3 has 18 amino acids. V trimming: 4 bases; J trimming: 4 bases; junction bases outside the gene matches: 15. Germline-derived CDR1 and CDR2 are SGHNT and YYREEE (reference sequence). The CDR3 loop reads CASSGRLAGALGADTQYF. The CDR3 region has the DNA TGTGCCAGCAGCGGGCGCCTAGCGGGGGCCCTCGGGGCAGATACGCAGTATTTT.

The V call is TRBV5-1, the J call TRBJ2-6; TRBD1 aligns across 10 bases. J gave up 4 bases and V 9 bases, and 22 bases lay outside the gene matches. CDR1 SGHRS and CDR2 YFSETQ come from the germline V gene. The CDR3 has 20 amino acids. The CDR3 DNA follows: TGCGCCACTACCGGACAGGGGGTGCTCGGGGCGGGAGCCGGGGCCAACGTCCTGACTTTC. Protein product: CATTGQGVLGAGAGANVLTF.

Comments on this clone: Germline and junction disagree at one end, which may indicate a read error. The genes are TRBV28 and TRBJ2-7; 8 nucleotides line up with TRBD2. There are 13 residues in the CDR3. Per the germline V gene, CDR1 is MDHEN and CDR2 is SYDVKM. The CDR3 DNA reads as TGTGCCAGCAGTTTATCGCGGGAGGAGACCCTTTGCTTC. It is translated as CASSLSREETLCF.

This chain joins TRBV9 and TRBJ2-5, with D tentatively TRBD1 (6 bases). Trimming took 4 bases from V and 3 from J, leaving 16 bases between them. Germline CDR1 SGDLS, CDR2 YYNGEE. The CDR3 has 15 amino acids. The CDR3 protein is CASSSQIYREETQYF. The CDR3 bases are TGTGCCAGCAGCTCTCAAATCTACAGGGAAGAGACCCAGTACTTC.

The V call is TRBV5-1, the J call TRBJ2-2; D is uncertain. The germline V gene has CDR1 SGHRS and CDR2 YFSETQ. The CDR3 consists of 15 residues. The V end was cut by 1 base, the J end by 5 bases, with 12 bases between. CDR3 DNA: TGCGCCAGCAGCTTGCTACATCGACAAACCGGGGAGCTGTTTTTT. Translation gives CASSLLHRQTGELFF.

CDR3 coding DNA: TGTGCCAGCAGTGAAAGTTCGGCAGGGCTATTGGGGACCCAGTACTTC. Translating gives CASSESSAGLLGTQYF. The chain employs TRBV6-1 and TRBJ2-5; the D gene is possibly TRBD1 (5 bases). This CDR3 region has 16 residues. CDR1 and CDR2 (germline): MNHNS, SASEGT. V was shortened by 2 bases and J by 7 bases, with 20 bases between the two germline ends.

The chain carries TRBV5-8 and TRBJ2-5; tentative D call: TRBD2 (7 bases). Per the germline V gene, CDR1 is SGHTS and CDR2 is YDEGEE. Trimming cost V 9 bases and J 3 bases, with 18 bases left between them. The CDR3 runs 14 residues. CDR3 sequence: CATTTGGRKETQYF. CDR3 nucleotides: TGTGCCACCACCACCGGGGGGCGAAAAGAGACCCAGTACTTC.

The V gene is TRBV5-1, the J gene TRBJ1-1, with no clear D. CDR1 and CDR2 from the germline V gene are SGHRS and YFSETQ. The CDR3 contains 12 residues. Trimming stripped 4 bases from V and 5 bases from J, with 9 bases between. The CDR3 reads CASSITRTEAFF. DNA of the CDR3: TGCGCCAGCAGCATAACCCGGACTGAAGCTTTCTTT. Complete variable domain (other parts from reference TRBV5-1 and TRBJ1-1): KAGVTQTPRYLIKTRGQQVTLSCSPISGHRSVSWYQQTPGQGLQFLFEYFSETQRNKGNFPGRFSGRQFSNSRSEMNVSTLELGDSALYLCASSITRTEAFFGQGTRLTVV.

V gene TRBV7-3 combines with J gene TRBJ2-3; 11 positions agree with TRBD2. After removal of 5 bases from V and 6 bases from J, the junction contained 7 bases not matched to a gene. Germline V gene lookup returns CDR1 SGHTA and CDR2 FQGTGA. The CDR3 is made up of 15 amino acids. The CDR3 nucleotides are TGTGCCAGCAGCGTAGCGGGAGGGCCATTCGATACGCAGTATTTT. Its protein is CASSVAGGPFDTQYF.

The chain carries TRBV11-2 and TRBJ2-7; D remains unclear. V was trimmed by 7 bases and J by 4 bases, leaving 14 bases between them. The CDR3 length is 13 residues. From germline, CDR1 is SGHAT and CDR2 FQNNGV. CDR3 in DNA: TGTGCCAGCACCCACCAGCATGGTTACGAGCAGTACTTC. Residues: CASTHQHGYEQYF.

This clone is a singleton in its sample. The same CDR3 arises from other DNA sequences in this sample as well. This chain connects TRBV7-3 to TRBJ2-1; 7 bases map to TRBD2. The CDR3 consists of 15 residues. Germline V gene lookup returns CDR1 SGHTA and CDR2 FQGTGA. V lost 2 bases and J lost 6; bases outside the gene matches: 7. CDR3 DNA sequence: TGTGCCAGCAGCTTACTCGCGGGAGTGGGCAATGAGCAGTTCTTC. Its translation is CASSLLAGVGNEQFF.

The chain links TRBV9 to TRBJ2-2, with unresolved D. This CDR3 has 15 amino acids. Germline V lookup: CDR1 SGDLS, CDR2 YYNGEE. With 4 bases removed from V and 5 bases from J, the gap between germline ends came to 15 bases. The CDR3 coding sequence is TGTGCCAGCAGCCCCATCGGGTGGATAACCGGGGAGCTGTTTTTT. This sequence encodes CASSPIGWITGELFF.